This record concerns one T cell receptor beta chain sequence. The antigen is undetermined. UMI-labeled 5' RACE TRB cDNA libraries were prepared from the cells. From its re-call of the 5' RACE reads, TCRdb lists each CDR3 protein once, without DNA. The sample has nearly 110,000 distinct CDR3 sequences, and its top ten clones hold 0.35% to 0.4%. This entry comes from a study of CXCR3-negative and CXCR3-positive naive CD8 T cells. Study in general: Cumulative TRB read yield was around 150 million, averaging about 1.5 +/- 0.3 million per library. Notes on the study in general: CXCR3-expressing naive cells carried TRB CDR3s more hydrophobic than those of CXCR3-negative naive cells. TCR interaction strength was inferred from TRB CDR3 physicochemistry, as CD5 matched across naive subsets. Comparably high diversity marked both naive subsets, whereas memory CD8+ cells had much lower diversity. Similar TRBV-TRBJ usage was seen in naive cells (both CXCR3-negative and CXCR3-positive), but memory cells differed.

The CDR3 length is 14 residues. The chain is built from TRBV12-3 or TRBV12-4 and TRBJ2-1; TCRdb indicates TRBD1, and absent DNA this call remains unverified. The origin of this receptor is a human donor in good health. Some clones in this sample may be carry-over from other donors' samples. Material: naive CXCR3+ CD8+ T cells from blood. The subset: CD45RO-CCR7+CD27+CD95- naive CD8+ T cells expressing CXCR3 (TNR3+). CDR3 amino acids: CASSFRTTYNEQFF.